This T cell receptor (beta chain) stems from a study of cytomegalovirus exposure and HLA in healthy donors. Whole-study findings and limits: Per a prior analysis, the majority of TCR beta V segments were productive roughly 87% or roughly 30% of the time. An ancestry cluster, one associated with Asian ancestry, reportedly showed fewer N-insertions than the approximately 650-donor mean in a later analysis. Analyses of presence/absence relied on an assumption of roughly uniform sequencing depth across donors.

The CDR3 has 16 residues. V was clipped by 5 bases and J by 8 bases, with 23 bases between them. Germline assignment: CDR1 SGHTA and CDR2 FQGNSA. In regard to this clone: Its target is unknown.

The study ran its PCR with 60 Vbeta and 13 Jbeta primers. Method: immunoSEQ multiplex PCR; TCRdb's copy keeps in-frame clones and lacks some. The sample records roughly 190,000 clones, approximately 77% being singletons. Sequenced material: PBMCs. This sequence was found in a man in his forties in good health and CMV-seropositive. The chain carries TRBV7-2 and TRBJ2-3, with D perhaps TRBD2 (7 bases). The CDR3 here is CASSLGVGGGPGTQYF. As DNA, the CDR3 is TGTGCCAGCAGCCTTGGGGTAGGGGGAGGGCCCGGTACGCAGTATTTT. Full variable domain (missing parts from reference TRBV7-2 and TRBJ2-3): GAGVSQSPSNKVTEKGKDVELRCDPISGHTALYWYRQSLGQGLEFLIYFQGNSAPDKSGLPSDRFSAERTGGSVSTLTIQRTQQEDSAVYLCASSLGVGGGPGTQYFGPGTRLTVL.